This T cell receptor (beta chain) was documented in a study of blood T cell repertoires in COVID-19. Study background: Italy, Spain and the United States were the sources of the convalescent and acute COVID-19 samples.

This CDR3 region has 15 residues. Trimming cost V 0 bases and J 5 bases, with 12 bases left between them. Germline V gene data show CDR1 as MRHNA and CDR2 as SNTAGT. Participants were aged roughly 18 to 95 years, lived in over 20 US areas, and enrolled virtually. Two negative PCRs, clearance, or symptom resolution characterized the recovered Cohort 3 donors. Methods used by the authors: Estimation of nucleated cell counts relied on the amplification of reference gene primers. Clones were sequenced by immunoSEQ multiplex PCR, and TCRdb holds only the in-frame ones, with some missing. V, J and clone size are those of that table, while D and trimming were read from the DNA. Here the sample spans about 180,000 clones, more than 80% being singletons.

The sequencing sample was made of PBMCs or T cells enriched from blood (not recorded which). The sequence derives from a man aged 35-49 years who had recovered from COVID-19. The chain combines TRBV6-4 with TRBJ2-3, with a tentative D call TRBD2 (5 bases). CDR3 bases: TGTGCCAGCAGTGACTCGAGGTCGCGGGTAGATACGCAGTATTTT. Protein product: CASSDSRSRVDTQYF.